These 27 T cell receptor beta chains were sequenced from one sample in a study of cytomegalovirus exposure and HLA in healthy donors. The PCR used 60 Vbeta and 13 Jbeta primers. The data were produced by immunoSEQ multiplex PCR, yet TCRdb's version contains in-frame clones alone and is incomplete. The sample lists some 160,000 clones; 65% to 80% were seen once. The sequenced sample consisted of PBMCs. The receptors here all came from a woman aged 40-49 years in good health and CMV-seronegative.

V and J are TRBV19 and TRBJ1-4; D gene ambiguous. Germline V lookup: CDR1 LNHDA, CDR2 SQIVND (reference sequence). This CDR3 has 15 amino acids. Between the trimmed V and J ends, which lost 5 bases and 0 bases, there was a span of 10 bases. CDR3 loop: CASSPTAATNEKLFF. In DNA form, the CDR3 reads TGTGCCAGTAGTCCTACAGCCGCAACTAATGAAAAACTGTTTTTT.

V is TRBV11-3 and J is TRBJ2-1, with TRBD1 as a possible D gene (5 bases). This CDR3 is built from 15 residues. The germline gives CDR1 SGHNT, CDR2 YENEEA. V was trimmed by 5 bases and J by 0 bases, leaving 11 bases between them. The CDR3 nucleotides read TGTGCCAGCAGCCCCGACAGATTCTCCTACAATGAGCAGTTCTTC. Translating gives CASSPDRFSYNEQFF. Using reference TRBV11-3 and TRBJ2-1 for the parts outside the CDR3, the full variable domain is EAGVVQSPRYKIIEKKQPVAFWCNPISGHNTLYWYLQNLGQGPELLIRYENEEAVDDSQLPKDRFSAERLKGVDSTLKIQPAELGDSAVYLCASSPDRFSYNEQFFGPGTRLTVL.

V gene TRBV5-1 combines with J gene TRBJ1-1; D ambiguous. This CDR3 region has 14 residues. Trimming took off 0 bases at V and 0 bases at J, with 6 bases between the two ends. Germline V gives CDR1 SGHRS, CDR2 YFSETQ. CDR3 amino acids: CASSLGPVNTEAFF. The CDR3 nucleotides are TGCGCCAGCAGCTTGGGGCCAGTGAACACTGAAGCTTTCTTT.

The gene calls are TRBV5-1 and TRBJ1-2; 8 bases agree with TRBD1. Germline CDR1 SGHRS, CDR2 YFSETQ. The V gene end was trimmed by 0 bases and the J gene end by 5 bases; junction bases not matched to a gene: 12. This CDR3 spans 17 amino acids. CDR3 bases: TGCGCCAGCAGCTTGGCAACAACGGGACAGGCCTCATATGGCTACACCTTC. This codes for CASSLATTGQASYGYTF.

This clone was seen more than once but under ten times. The DNA for the CDR3 is TGTGCCAGCAGCCCCCCCGGATTGGGGGGGACGGAGACCCAGTACTTC. Translated, it gives CASSPPGLGGTETQYF. V usage is TRBV11-2 and J usage is TRBJ2-5; 7 bases line up with TRBD2. The CDR3 runs to 16 residues. Trimming removed 5 bases from V and 5 bases from J; junction bases left unmatched: 14. Germline V CDR1 and CDR2: SGHAT, FQNNGV.

This clone appeared a single time. This CDR3 is missing its conserved last phenylalanine or tryptophan, likely due to a read error. This chain links TRBV6-5 with TRBJ1-1, with no clear D. Trimming took off 5 bases at V and 3 bases at J, with 13 bases between the two ends. Per germline, CDR1 MNHEY and CDR2 SVGAGI. This CDR3 has 14 amino acids. CDR3 amino acids: CASSKSGRDTEAFL. CDR3 in DNA: TGTGCCAGCAGTAAATCCGGACGGGACACTGAAGCTTTCCTT.

The DNA for the CDR3 is TGCGCCAGCAGAGCCTCTTTGAACACTGAAGCTTTCTTT. Translating it yields CASRASLNTEAFF. V is TRBV10-1 and J is TRBJ1-1; D is uncertain. Germline V CDR1 and CDR2: WNHNN, SYGVQD (reference sequence). Trimming pared 6 bases from V and 0 bases from J, leaving 8 bases between. The CDR3 covers 13 residues.

The chain couples TRBV27 to TRBJ1-2, with 8 bases aligning to TRBD1. Unmatched junction bases numbered 13, after V lost 3 bases and J lost 7 bases. Germline CDR1 is MNHEY and CDR2 is SMNVEV (reference sequence). The CDR3 length is 16 residues. CDR3 coding DNA: TGTGCCAGCAGTTTCGGCAGGGGGCTCCCCTCGGGTGGCTACACCTTC. It codes for CASSFGRGLPSGGYTF.

This clone turned up a few times. The chain recombines TRBV5-4 with TRBJ1-1, with D perhaps matching TRBD1 (6 bases). Germline CDR1 and CDR2: SGHNT and YYREEE (reference sequence). Trimming cost V 0 bases and J 5 bases, with 11 bases left between them. The CDR3 sequence is 14 residues long. DNA for the CDR3: TGTGCCAGCAGCTTGGAACAGGGTAGTACTGAAGCTTTCTTT. Translated: CASSLEQGSTEAFF.

The rearrangement joins TRBV10-3 to TRBJ1-2; no reliable D call. V was clipped by 6 bases and J by 8 bases, with 22 bases between them. The CDR3 is made up of 15 amino acids. Germline-derived CDR1 and CDR2 are ENHRY and SYGVKD. This CDR3 reads CAISEQRPRRTGYTF. In DNA form, the CDR3 reads TGTGCCATCAGCGAACAAAGGCCGAGGAGGACGGGCTACACCTTC.

The chain links TRBV4-1 to TRBJ2-1; the match to TRBD2 covers 8 bases. Germline CDR1 reads MGHRA; CDR2 reads YSYEKL. The length of the CDR3 is 16 residues. J was trimmed by 7 bases and V by 2 bases; bases with no gene match: 10. The CDR3 nucleotides read TGCGCCAGCAGCCAATACGGACTAGCAGGTAGGAATGAGCAGTTCTTC. It translates to CASSQYGLAGRNEQFF.

This clone occurred once. V gene TRBV6-5 combines with J gene TRBJ2-5, with D perhaps matching TRBD1 (5 bases). This CDR3 is built from 15 residues. In germline, CDR1 is MNHEY, CDR2 SVGAGI. Between the trimmed V and J ends, which lost 0 bases and 5 bases, there was a span of 13 bases. The CDR3 loop is CASSYSYSGSETQYF. CDR3 bases: TGTGCCAGCAGTTACTCGTACTCAGGGTCGGAGACCCAGTACTTC.

The rearrangement links TRBV11-2 to TRBJ2-7; possibly TRBD2 for D (7 bases). Germline CDR1 and CDR2: SGHAT and FQNNGV. The V end was cut by 0 bases, the J end by 3 bases, with 18 bases between. The CDR3 runs to 17 residues. The CDR3 reads CASSLDRSRGGIYEQYF. For the CDR3, the DNA is TGTGCCAGCAGCTTAGATCGCTCCAGGGGAGGGATCTACGAGCAGTACTTC.

This clone showed up just once. The chain combines TRBV28 with TRBJ1-2, with 10 bases identical to TRBD1. CDR1 MDHEN and CDR2 SYDVKM come from the germline V gene. With 3 bases clipped from V and 2 bases from J, the junction kept 9 bases outside the gene matches. This CDR3 comprises 17 residues. The CDR3 is CASSFPDRGKANYGYTF. CDR3 coding DNA: TGTGCCAGCAGTTTCCCGGACAGGGGGAAAGCGAACTATGGCTACACCTTC.

The rearrangement joins TRBV5-4 to TRBJ2-5, with 10 bases fitting TRBD1. CDR1 and CDR2 from the germline V gene are SGHNT and YYREEE (reference sequence). Trimming took 3 bases from V and 5 from J; bases not matched to a gene: 4. There are 14 residues in the CDR3. CDR3 sequence: CASSSRTGGETQYF. The CDR3 bases are TGTGCCAGCAGCTCAAGGACAGGGGGTGAGACCCAGTACTTC.

The chain recombines TRBV25-1 with TRBJ2-7; no definite D call. CDR3 length: 12 residues. Trimming cost V 0 bases and J 3 bases, with 3 bases left between them. Germline loops: CDR1 MGHDK, CDR2 SYGVNS. Written as DNA, the CDR3 is TGTGCCAGCAGTGAATACGGCTACGAGCAGTACTTC. Its translation is CASSEYGYEQYF.

This clone has just one count. A read error may account for a junction end that differs from germline. The chain combines TRBV7-9 with TRBJ2-3, with a possible D match to TRBD2 (7 bases). CDR1 is SEHNR, CDR2 FQNEAQ, per germline (reference sequence). The CDR3 has 18 residues. The CDR3 loop reads CSSSSWGGAGIGTDTQYF. The CDR3 nucleotides read TGTTCCAGCAGCTCGTGGGGGGGGGCCGGGATTGGCACAGATACGCAGTATTTT.

This clone was observed once. J is TRBJ2-5 and V is TRBV29-1, with D possibly being TRBD1 (6 bases). The germline CDR1 and CDR2 sequences are SQVTM and ANQGSEA. Trimming stripped 5 bases from V and 1 base from J, with 23 bases between. The CDR3 has 17 residues. DNA of the CDR3: TGCAGCGTTTGGTCTCGGCCATCGAGGGGGTTCCAAGAGACCCAGTACTTC. As protein: CSVWSRPSRGFQETQYF.

This clone occurred once. CDR3 sequence reads: CASSFGVSNQPQHF. DNA of the CDR3: TGTGCCAGCAGTTTCGGGGTGTCCAATCAGCCCCAGCATTTT. The chain is built from TRBV27 and TRBJ1-5; D uncertain. V lost 3 bases and J lost 3, with 9 bases in between. Germline assignment: CDR1 MNHEY and CDR2 SMNVEV (reference sequence). The CDR3 is 14 residues long.

The chain links TRBV2 to TRBJ1-1; D gene unclear. Per the germline V gene, CDR1 is SNHLY and CDR2 is FYNNEI. The V end was cut by 6 bases, the J end by 3 bases, with 14 bases between. The CDR3 is 14 residues long. CDR3 protein: CASSWVERYTEAFF. The CDR3 DNA follows: TGTGCCAGCAGCTGGGTTGAGCGGTACACTGAAGCTTTCTTT.

V gene TRBV27 combines with J gene TRBJ1-4; D unclear. Germline V lookup: CDR1 MNHEY, CDR2 SMNVEV (reference sequence). This CDR3 comprises 13 residues. Trimming stripped 3 bases from V and 5 bases from J, with 7 bases between. The CDR3 DNA reads as TGTGCCAGCAGTTTCTGGGCCAATGAAAAACTGTTTTTT. The encoded protein is CASSFWANEKLFF.

The rearrangement joins TRBV7-9 to TRBJ2-5, with D unclear. Looked up from germline, CDR1 is SEHNR and CDR2 is FQNEAQ (reference sequence). CDR3 length: 14 amino acids. The germline V and J ends were trimmed by 4 bases and 4 bases, with 13 bases remaining between them. CDR3 protein: CASSSPPPGETQYF. CDR3 sequence (DNA): TGTGCCAGCAGCTCGCCCCCCCCGGGAGAGACCCAGTACTTC.

The V and J genes are TRBV5-1 and TRBJ2-3; 15 nucleotides line up with TRBD2. Germline assignment: CDR1 SGHRS and CDR2 YFSETQ. The CDR3 totals 17 residues. V lost 0 bases, J lost 4 bases, and 3 bases stayed unmatched. The CDR3 nucleotides read TGCGCCAGCAGCTTGGAGGGACTAGCGGGAGGCCCAGATACGCAGTATTTT. Its translation: CASSLEGLAGGPDTQYF. The variable domain in full, with the rest retrieved from reference TRBV5-1 and TRBJ2-3, is KAGVTQTPRYLIKTRGQQVTLSCSPISGHRSVSWYQQTPGQGLQFLFEYFSETQRNKGNFPGRFSGRQFSNSRSEMNVSTLELGDSALYLCASSLEGLAGGPDTQYFGPGTRLTVL.

V is TRBV6-1 and J is TRBJ2-5, with D possibly matching TRBD1 (6 bases). Trimming removed 2 bases at V and 5 bases at J, with 12 bases between. Germline V gene data show CDR1 as MNHNS and CDR2 as SASEGT. The CDR3 extends over 14 amino acids. CDR3 nucleotides: TGTGCCAGCAGTGAATCAGGGGAGTGGGAGACCCAGTACTTC. This codes for CASSESGEWETQYF.

V is TRBV4-1 and J is TRBJ1-1; 10 nucleotides agree with TRBD1. Trimming cost V 7 bases and J 5 bases; bases outside gene matches: 10. Germline CDR1 reads MGHRA; CDR2 reads YSYEKL. This CDR3 region has 15 residues. The CDR3 DNA reads as TGCGCCAGCAAAACCGGGACAGGGGTTGGGACTGAAGCTTTCTTT. This gives the protein CASKTGTGVGTEAFF.

This clone is a singleton in its sample. The V call is TRBV20-1, the J call TRBJ2-1; perhaps TRBD2 as D (5 bases). Germline CDR1 and CDR2: DFQATT and SNEGSKA (reference sequence). Trimming removed 7 bases from V and 4 bases from J, with 8 bases in between. The CDR3 sequence is 11 residues long. CDR3 in amino acids: CSVGSYNEQFF. The DNA of the CDR3 is TGCAGTGTAGGGAGTTACAATGAGCAGTTCTTC.

V gene TRBV27 combines with J gene TRBJ1-1; TRBD1 matches at 7 bases. The CDR3 consists of 14 residues. V shed 6 bases, J shed 1 base, and the junction held 5 bases outside the gene matches. Per the germline V gene, CDR1 is MNHEY and CDR2 is SMNVEV (reference sequence). CDR3 nucleotide sequence: TGTGCCAGCAGGACCGCAGGGGGGAACACTGAAGCTTTCTTT. Amino acids: CASRTAGGNTEAFF.